Included here is one T cell receptor beta chain sequence, with context. Its target is unknown. Treatment specified: approximately 18 received Ad26.COV2.S at low or high dose, single or two shots; 5 received placebo; per-sample allocation not given. After the first vaccine or placebo injection, samples were drawn on day 63. Recruitment in Boston yielded a donor of adult age, 18-55 years. This specimen comes from a study of Ad26.COV2.S vaccination and SARS-CoV-2 variants. Study-wide results and caveats: The study found higher spike-specific TCR breadth in vaccine than placebo recipients.

The CDR3 length is 12 residues. Germline trimming cut 3 bases from V and 13 bases from J; bases unmatched to any gene: 5. CDR1 is LNHDA, CDR2 SQIVND, per germline (reference sequence). Repertoires were generated with immunoSEQ multiplex PCR, while TCRdb's copy carries only in-frame clones and drops some. The table lists over 450,000 clones, 89% of them singletons. Here the sequenced sample was peripheral blood, taken in a trial of Ad26.COV2.S vaccine versus placebo. The chain is built from TRBV19 and TRBJ2-1, with 8 positions matching TRBD2. The clonotype was recovered from a person aged 18-65 years who received the Ad26.COV2.S COVID-19 vaccine or a placebo. This CDR3 reads CASSIAGGHQFF. The CDR3 DNA is TGTGCCAGTAGTATTGCGGGAGGCCACCAGTTCTTC.